This TCR beta chain comes out of a study of blood T cells in healthy people across ages. Background on the study: About one barcoded beta molecule was captured per two T cells (by template switching).

A second PCR of roughly 7 to 11 cycles used a sample-barcoded 5' primer and a J-beta primer mix. Individual samples furnished no less than 2.5 million CDR3-containing paired-end reads apiece. TCRdb fed the 5' RACE reads into MiXCR, producing one record per CDR3 protein. Of 650,000 to 900,000 distinct CDR3 sequences in the sample, around 68% were seen once. Findings and caveats of the study: Among long-lived donors, naive CD4+ cells were more numerous and diversity higher than in aged donors. Researchers report that TCR beta diversity correlated strongly with naive T cell percentage.

The CDR3 is 15 amino acids. Germline V gene sequence: CDR1 SGHVS, CDR2 FNYEAQ. As regards this clonotype: Its antigen remains unidentified. The junction departs from germline at one end; a sequencing error may be responsible.

Input material: blood. The gene calls are TRBV7-6 and TRBJ2-7; TRBD1 matches 7 bases. This sequence originates from a man aged 25 to 45 in good health. The CDR3 DNA follows: TGCGCCAGCAGCTTAGCGCTACAGGGGACCTACGAGCAGTACTTC. Translated: CASSLALQGTYEQYF.